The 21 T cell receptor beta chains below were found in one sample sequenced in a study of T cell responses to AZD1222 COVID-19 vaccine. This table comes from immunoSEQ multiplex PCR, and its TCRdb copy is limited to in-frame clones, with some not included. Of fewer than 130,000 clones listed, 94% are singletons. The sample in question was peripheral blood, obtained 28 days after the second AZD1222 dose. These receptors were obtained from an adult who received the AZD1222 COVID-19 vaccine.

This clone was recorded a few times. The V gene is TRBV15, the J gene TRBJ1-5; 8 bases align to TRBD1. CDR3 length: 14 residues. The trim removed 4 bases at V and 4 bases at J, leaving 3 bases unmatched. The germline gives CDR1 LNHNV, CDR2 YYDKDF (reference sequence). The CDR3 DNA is TGTGCCACCAGCAAGGGACAGGATAATCAGCCCCAGCATTTT. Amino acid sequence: CATSKGQDNQPQHF.

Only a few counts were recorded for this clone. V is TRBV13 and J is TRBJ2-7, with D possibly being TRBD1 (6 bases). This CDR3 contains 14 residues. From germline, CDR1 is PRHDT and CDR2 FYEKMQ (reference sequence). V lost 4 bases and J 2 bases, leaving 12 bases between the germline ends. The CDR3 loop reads CASSSGKGAYEQYF. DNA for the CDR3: TGTGCCAGCAGCTCCGGCAAGGGGGCCTACGAGCAGTACTTC.

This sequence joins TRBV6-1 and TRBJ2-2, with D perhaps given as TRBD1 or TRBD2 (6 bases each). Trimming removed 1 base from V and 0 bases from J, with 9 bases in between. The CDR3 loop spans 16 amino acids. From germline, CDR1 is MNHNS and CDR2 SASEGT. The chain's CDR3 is CASSEVGGPNTGELFF. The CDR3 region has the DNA TGTGCCAGCAGTGAAGTAGGGGGGCCGAACACCGGGGAGCTGTTTTTT.

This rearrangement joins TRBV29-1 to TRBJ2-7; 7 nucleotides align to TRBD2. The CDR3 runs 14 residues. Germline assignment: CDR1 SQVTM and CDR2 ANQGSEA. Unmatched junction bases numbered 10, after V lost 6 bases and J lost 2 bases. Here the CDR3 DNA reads TGCAGCGTGGGGGGGAGGACCGACGCCTACGAGCAGTACTTC. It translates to CSVGGRTDAYEQYF.

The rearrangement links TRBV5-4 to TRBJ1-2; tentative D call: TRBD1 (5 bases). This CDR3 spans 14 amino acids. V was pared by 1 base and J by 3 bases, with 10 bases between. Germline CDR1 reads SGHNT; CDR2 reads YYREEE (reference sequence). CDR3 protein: CASSLTGWDYGYTF. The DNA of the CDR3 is TGTGCCAGCAGCTTGACAGGATGGGACTATGGCTACACCTTC. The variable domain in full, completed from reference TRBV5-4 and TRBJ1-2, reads ETGVTQSPTHLIKTRGQQVTLRCSSQSGHNTVSWYQQALGQGPQFIFQYYREEENGRGNFPPRFSGLQFPNYSSELNVNALELDDSALYLCASSLTGWDYGYTFGSGTRLTVV.

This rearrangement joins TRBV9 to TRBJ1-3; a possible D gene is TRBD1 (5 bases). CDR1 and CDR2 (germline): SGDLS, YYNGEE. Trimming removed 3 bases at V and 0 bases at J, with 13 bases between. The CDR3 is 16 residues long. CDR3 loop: CASSEGMANSGNTIYF. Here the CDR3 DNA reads TGTGCCAGCAGCGAGGGGATGGCCAACTCTGGAAACACCATATATTTT. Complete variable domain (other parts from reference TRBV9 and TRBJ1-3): DSGVTQTPKHLITATGQRVTLRCSPRSGDLSVYWYQQSLDQGLQFLIQYYNGEERAKGNILERFSAQQFPDLHSELNLSSLELGDSALYFCASSEGMANSGNTIYFGEGSWLTVV.

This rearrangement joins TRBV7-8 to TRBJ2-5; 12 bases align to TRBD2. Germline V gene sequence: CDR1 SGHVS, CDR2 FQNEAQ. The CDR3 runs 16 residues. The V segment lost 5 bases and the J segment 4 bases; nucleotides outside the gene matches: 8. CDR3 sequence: CASSRRTSGTPETQYF. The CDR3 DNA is TGTGCCAGCAGCAGAAGGACTAGCGGGACTCCAGAGACCCAGTACTTC.

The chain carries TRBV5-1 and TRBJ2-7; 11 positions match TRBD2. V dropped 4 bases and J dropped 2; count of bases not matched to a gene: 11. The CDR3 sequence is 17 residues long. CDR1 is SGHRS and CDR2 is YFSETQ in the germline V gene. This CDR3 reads CASSRTSGRAGTYEQYF. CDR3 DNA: TGCGCCAGCAGCCGTACTAGCGGGAGAGCAGGGACCTACGAGCAGTACTTC.

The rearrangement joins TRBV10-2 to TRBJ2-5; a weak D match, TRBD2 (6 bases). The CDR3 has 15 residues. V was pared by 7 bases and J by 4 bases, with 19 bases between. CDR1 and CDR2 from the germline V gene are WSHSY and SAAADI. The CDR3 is CASNPGTGAGETQYF. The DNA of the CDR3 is TGCGCCAGCAACCCGGGGACTGGCGCAGGAGAGACCCAGTACTTC.

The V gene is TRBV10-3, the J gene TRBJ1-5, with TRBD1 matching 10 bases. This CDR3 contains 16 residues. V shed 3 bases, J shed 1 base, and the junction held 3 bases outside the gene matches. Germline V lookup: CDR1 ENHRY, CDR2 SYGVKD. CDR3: CAISDGDRGSNQPQHF. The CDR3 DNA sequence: TGTGCCATCAGTGACGGGGACAGGGGAAGCAATCAGCCCCAGCATTTT.

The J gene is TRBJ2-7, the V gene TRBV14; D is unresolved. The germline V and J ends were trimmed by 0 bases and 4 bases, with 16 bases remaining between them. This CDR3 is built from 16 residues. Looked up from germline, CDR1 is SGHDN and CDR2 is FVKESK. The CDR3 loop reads CASSQDRLILGYEQYF. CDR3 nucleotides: TGTGCCAGCAGCCAAGATAGATTGATTCTAGGATACGAGCAGTACTTC. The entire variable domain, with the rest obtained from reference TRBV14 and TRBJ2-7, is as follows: EAGVTQFPSHSVIEKGQTVTLRCDPISGHDNLYWYRRVMGKEIKFLLHFVKESKQDESGMPNNRFLAERTGGTYSTLKVQPAELEDSGVYFCASSQDRLILGYEQYFGPGTRLTVT.

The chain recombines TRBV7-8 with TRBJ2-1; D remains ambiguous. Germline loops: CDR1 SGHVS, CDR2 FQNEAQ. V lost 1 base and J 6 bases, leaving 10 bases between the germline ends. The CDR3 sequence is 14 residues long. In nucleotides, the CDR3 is TGTGCCAGCAGCTTAGGGCCAGCGTCCAATGAGCAGTTCTTC. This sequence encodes CASSLGPASNEQFF.

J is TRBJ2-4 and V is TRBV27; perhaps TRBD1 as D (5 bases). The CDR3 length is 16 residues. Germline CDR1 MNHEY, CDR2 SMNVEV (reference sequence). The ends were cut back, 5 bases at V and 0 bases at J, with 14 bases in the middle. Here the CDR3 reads CASSLTPRVAKNIQYF. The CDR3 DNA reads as TGTGCCAGCAGTCTCACTCCCAGGGTAGCCAAAAACATTCAGTACTTC.

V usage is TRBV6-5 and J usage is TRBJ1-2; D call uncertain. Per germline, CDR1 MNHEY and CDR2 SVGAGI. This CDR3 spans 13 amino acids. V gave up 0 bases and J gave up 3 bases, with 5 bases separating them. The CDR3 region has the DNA TGTGCCAGCAGTTACTCGGTCTACTATGGCTACACCTTC. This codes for CASSYSVYYGYTF.

CDR3 nucleotides: TGTGCCAGCAGTGAGTTACAGGGGAAGGGCAATCAGCCCCAGCATTTT. Residues: CASSELQGKGNQPQHF. This chain connects TRBV6-1 to TRBJ1-5, with TRBD1 identical over 7 bases. J lost 2 bases, V lost 3 bases, and 7 bases had no gene match. This CDR3 has 16 residues. Germline assignment: CDR1 MNHNS and CDR2 SASEGT.

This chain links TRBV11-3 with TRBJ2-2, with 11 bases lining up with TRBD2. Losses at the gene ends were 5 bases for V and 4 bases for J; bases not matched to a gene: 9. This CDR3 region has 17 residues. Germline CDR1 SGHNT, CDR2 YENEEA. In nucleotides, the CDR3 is TGTGCCAGCAGCCGTCACGGGACTAGCGGATCCACCGGGGAGCTGTTTTTT. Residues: CASSRHGTSGSTGELFF. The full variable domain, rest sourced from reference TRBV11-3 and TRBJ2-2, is EAGVVQSPRYKIIEKKQPVAFWCNPISGHNTLYWYLQNLGQGPELLIRYENEEAVDDSQLPKDRFSAERLKGVDSTLKIQPAELGDSAVYLCASSRHGTSGSTGELFFGEGSRLTVL.

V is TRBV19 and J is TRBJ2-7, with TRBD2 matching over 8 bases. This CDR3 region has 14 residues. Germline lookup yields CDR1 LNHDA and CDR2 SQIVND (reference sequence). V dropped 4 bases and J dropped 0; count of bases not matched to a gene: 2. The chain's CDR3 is CASSKRGSSYEQYF. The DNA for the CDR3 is TGTGCCAGTAGTAAGCGGGGGAGCTCCTACGAGCAGTACTTC.

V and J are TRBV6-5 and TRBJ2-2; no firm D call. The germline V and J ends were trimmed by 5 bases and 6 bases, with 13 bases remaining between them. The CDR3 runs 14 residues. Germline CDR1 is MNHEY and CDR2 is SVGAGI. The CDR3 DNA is TGTGCCAGCAGTCGAATCCGAACCCCCGGGGAGCTGTTTTTT. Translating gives CASSRIRTPGELFF.

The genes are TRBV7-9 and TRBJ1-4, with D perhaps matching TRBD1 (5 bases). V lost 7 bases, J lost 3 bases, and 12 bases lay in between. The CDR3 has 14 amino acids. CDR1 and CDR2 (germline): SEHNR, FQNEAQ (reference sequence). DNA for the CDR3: TGTGCCAGCACCCAGAGGGGACCTAATGAAAAACTGTTTTTT. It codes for CASTQRGPNEKLFF.

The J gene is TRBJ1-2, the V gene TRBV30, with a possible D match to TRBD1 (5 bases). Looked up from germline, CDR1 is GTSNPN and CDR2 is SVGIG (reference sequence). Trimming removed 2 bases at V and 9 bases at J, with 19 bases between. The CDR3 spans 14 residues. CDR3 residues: CAWSYPARAESYTF. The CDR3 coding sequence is TGTGCCTGGAGTTACCCCGCCAGGGCGGAGAGCTACACCTTC.

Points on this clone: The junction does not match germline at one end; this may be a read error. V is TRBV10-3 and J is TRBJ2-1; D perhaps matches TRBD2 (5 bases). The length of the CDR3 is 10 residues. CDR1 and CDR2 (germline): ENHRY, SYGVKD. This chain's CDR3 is CAISDLATVF. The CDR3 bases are TGTGCCATCAGTGACCTAGCTACGGTCTTC.